The 14 T cell receptor beta chains given below trace back to one sample, sequenced in a study of blood T cell repertoires in COVID-19. TCRdb keeps only in-frame clones here, not all; method: immunoSEQ multiplex PCR. The data show 130,000 or so clones, approximately 86% seen once. Sequencing input: peripheral blood. Source of these receptors: a woman aged 50 to 60 who had recovered from COVID-19.

The chain has TRBV7-2 and TRBJ1-5, with 8 bases fitting TRBD1. The V gene end was trimmed by 5 bases and the J gene end by 1 base; junction bases not matched to a gene: 4. This CDR3 is built from 15 residues. From germline, CDR1 is SGHTA and CDR2 FQGNSA. CDR3 region: CASSPRTGSNQPQHF. CDR3 nucleotides: TGTGCCAGCAGCCCCCGGACAGGGAGCAATCAGCCCCAGCATTTT.

This clone appeared a few times. V usage is TRBV24-1 and J usage is TRBJ1-2; 8 nucleotides match TRBD1. V lost 5 bases and J lost 8; bases outside the gene matches: 6. Germline V gene data show CDR1 as KGHDR and CDR2 as SFDVKD. CDR3 length equals 13 residues. The CDR3 DNA is TGTGCCACCAGTGCGCAGGGGGCGCGAGGCTACACCTTC. Protein: CATSAQGARGYTF.

J is TRBJ1-3 and V is TRBV6-5; D is unresolved. The germline V and J ends were trimmed by 6 bases and 0 bases, with 12 bases remaining between them. Germline V gene sequence: CDR1 MNHEY, CDR2 SVGAGI. CDR3 length equals 15 residues. CDR3 loop: CASSASVNSGNTIYF. The CDR3 DNA sequence: TGTGCCAGCAGCGCCAGCGTTAACTCTGGAAACACCATATATTTT.

The genes are TRBV30 and TRBJ1-3; D is ambiguous. Deletions cut 3 bases from V and 4 bases from J, with 16 bases between. This CDR3 region has 15 residues. CDR1 and CDR2 from the germline V gene are GTSNPN and SVGIG (reference sequence). The CDR3 nucleotides read TGTGCCTGGAGCCCCCTCGGACTAATGGGAAACACCATATATTTT. Encoded protein: CAWSPLGLMGNTIYF.

The chain joins TRBV27 to TRBJ1-1; maybe TRBD1 (5 bases). The length of the CDR3 is 15 residues. V lost 5 bases and J lost 5, with 18 bases in between. The germline V gene has CDR1 MNHEY and CDR2 SMNVEV (reference sequence). CDR3 bases: TGTGCCAGCAGTCAAAACCTCGGGAGGGGAACTGAAGCTTTCTTT. Residues: CASSQNLGRGTEAFF.

This sequence joins TRBV19 and TRBJ2-1; TRBD2 matches at 7 bases. Germline CDR1 is LNHDA and CDR2 is SQIVND (reference sequence). The V segment lost 6 bases and the J segment 15 bases; nucleotides outside the gene matches: 11. The CDR3 sequence is 12 residues long. CDR3 coding DNA: TGTGCCAGTAGGCTTTGGGGGGGACGGCTGTTCTTC. This encodes CASRLWGGRLFF.

The V gene is TRBV2, the J gene TRBJ1-3; 7 bases map to TRBD1. This CDR3 is built from 13 residues. Germline CDR1 is SNHLY and CDR2 is FYNNEI. The junction had 4 bases not matched to a gene; V was cut back by 11 bases and J by 0 bases. The CDR3 protein is CAAGQFSGNTIYF. DNA for the CDR3: TGTGCCGCGGGACAGTTCTCTGGAAACACCATATATTTT.

The chain uses TRBV5-4 and TRBJ2-6; D not resolved. The CDR3 has 16 residues. Germline CDR1 SGHNT, CDR2 YYREEE (reference sequence). V was trimmed by 2 bases and J by 0 bases, leaving 9 bases between them. The CDR3 DNA reads TGTGCCAGCAGCTTAGGCGGTCGCTCTGGGGCCAACGTCCTGACTTTC. As protein: CASSLGGRSGANVLTF.

V is TRBV2 and J is TRBJ2-3; a possible D gene is TRBD2 (6 bases). Trimming took off 10 bases at V and 2 bases at J, with 16 bases between the two ends. The germline V gene encodes CDR1 SNHLY and CDR2 FYNNEI. There are 14 residues in the CDR3. The CDR3 nucleotides read TGTGCCACCAAGCCGGGACTGTTCACAGATACGCAGTATTTT. Translation: CATKPGLFTDTQYF.

V usage is TRBV2 and J usage is TRBJ2-5; no clear D. The germline V and J ends were trimmed by 6 bases and 3 bases, with 8 bases remaining between them. Germline values: CDR1 SNHLY, CDR2 FYNNEI. CDR3 size: 12 residues. CDR3 loop: CASSTIEETQYF. The CDR3 nucleotides read TGTGCCAGCAGCACGATAGAAGAGACCCAGTACTTC.

The chain combines TRBV18 with TRBJ2-7; TRBD2 agrees at 12 bases. J lost 4 bases, V lost 6 bases, and 7 bases had no gene match. The CDR3 is 15 amino acids. Germline CDR1 and CDR2: KGHSH and LQKENI. The CDR3 nucleotides are TGTGCCAGCTCCCCAAGACTAGCGGGAGAGTACGAGCAGTACTTC. Its translation: CASSPRLAGEYEQYF.

This chain connects TRBV6-6 to TRBJ1-5; 8 bases are shared with TRBD1. Germline CDR1 is MNHNY and CDR2 is SVGAGI (reference sequence). The CDR3 totals 16 residues. The junction had 12 bases not matched to a gene; V was cut back by 2 bases and J by 9 bases. The DNA of the CDR3 is TGTGCCAGCAGTTACACCGGGGCAGGGGGCAGCGGGCCCCAGCATTTT. It yields the protein CASSYTGAGGSGPQHF.

The rearrangement uses TRBV6-5 and TRBJ1-2; D is unresolved. Germline V CDR1 and CDR2: MNHEY, SVGAGI. Trimming removed 6 bases from V and 0 bases from J, with 5 bases in between. The CDR3 has 12 amino acids. CDR3 nucleotide sequence: TGTGCCAGCAGGGAGGCTAACTATGGCTACACCTTC. Residues: CASREANYGYTF.

The chain is built from TRBV6-5 and TRBJ2-4, with 10 bases that match TRBD1. V dropped 6 bases and J dropped 6; count of bases not matched to a gene: 2. The CDR3 loop spans 13 amino acids. Germline V gene sequence: CDR1 MNHEY, CDR2 SVGAGI. In DNA form, the CDR3 reads TGTGCCAGCAGCCGGGACAGGGGAAACATTCAGTACTTC. Protein product: CASSRDRGNIQYF.